This entry describes one T cell receptor (beta chain). Its target is not known. These data originate in a study of cytomegalovirus exposure and HLA in healthy donors. Study background: Tens of millions of unique TCR sequences came from HLA-typed donors in an early release. Study-level results: TCR beta V segments were, for the most part, productive about 87% or about 30% of the time in an earlier analysis.

Primers for the PCR totalled 60 Vbeta and 13 Jbeta. The protocol was immunoSEQ multiplex PCR, while the TCRdb copy is restricted to in-frame clones and leaves out a portion. This sample has roughly 140,000 clones, with about four fifths found just once. The CDR3 has 15 amino acids. Trimming left V 2 bases short and J 3 bases short, with 10 bases between. CDR1 is MNHEY, CDR2 SVGAGI, per germline. Sequencing was performed on PBMCs. This clonotype originated in a man aged 50 to 60 in good health and CMV-seropositive. V and J are TRBV6-5 and TRBJ1-4; D ambiguous. CDR3 region: CASSYNLASNEKLFF. The CDR3 nucleotides read TGTGCCAGCAGTTACAATCTAGCTTCTAATGAAAAACTGTTTTTT.